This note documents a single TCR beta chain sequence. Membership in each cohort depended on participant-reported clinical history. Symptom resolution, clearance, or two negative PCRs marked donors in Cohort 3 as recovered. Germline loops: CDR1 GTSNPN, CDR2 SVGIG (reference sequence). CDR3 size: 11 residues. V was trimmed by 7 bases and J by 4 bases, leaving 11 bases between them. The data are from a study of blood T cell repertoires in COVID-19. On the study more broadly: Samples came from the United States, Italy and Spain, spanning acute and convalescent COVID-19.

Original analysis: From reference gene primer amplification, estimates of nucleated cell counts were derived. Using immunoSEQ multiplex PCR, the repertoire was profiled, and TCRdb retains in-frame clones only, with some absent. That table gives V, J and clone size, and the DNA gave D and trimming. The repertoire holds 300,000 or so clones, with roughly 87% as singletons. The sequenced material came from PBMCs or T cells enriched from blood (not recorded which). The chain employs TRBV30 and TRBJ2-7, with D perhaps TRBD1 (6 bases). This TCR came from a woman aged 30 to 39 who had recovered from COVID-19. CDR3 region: CAFDRSYEQYF. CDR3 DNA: TGTGCCTTTGACAGGTCTTACGAGCAGTACTTC.